This TCR beta chain was recorded in a study of OX40 agonist ivuxolimab in advanced cancers. Looking at the study overall: Patients achieving partial responses numbered three: one hepatocellular carcinoma case and two cutaneous melanoma cases.

Findings and caveats of the study: Expanded clones were, on average, more numerous among CD8+ T cells than CD4+.

This table comes from immunoSEQ multiplex PCR, and its TCRdb copy is limited to in-frame clones, with some not included. Among about 79,000 clones, about 85% were seen once, and the ten largest hold over 3%. In regard to this clone: What it binds is not known.

Patients who had autoimmune disease history or got systemic immunosuppression were left out. CDR1 and CDR2 (germline): MDHEN, SYDVKM. The CDR3 is 15 residues long. The V end lost 2 bases, the J end lost 6 bases, and 15 bases lay between the germline ends. The sequence came from an adult with an advanced solid tumor such as melanoma, head and neck, liver or kidney cancer. This specimen was CD4+ or CD8+ T cells sorted from blood, taken in a trial of the OX40 agonist ivuxolimab. This sequence joins TRBV28 and TRBJ2-3; perhaps D is TRBD1 or TRBD2 (5 bases each). CDR3 amino acids: CASSLLADWGDTQYF. The CDR3 nucleotides are TGTGCCAGCAGTTTACTGGCGGATTGGGGGGATACGCAGTATTTT.